The 8 T cell receptor beta chains given below trace back to one sample, sequenced in a study of T-cell reconstitution after alpha-beta-depleted transplantation in children. During its preparation, the TCRbeta library received unique molecular identifiers. TCRdb reanalysed the PCR reads using MiXCR and keeps one entry per CDR3 protein. In the table there are roughly 20,000 distinct CDR3 sequences, 9.5% to 13% of which are singletons. The sample was PBMCs from the stem cell graft donor, taken from the stem cell graft. These receptor sequences come from a human donor who donated a stem cell graft to a child with chronic granulomatous disease.

The DNA of the CDR3 is TGTGCCAGCAGCTTAAGGAGGACAGGAAGCAATCAGCCCCAGCATTTT. Protein sequence: CASSLRRTGSNQPQHF. This chain joins TRBV7-2 and TRBJ1-5; TRBD1 matches 7 bases. The length of the CDR3 is 16 residues. V lost 2 bases and J lost 1; bases outside the gene matches: 5. Per the germline V gene, CDR1 is SGHTA and CDR2 is FQGNSA.

This clonotype was found many times. The chain links TRBV7-8 to TRBJ1-1; maybe TRBD1 (6 bases). Germline lookup yields CDR1 SGHVS and CDR2 FQNEAQ. Trimming stripped 8 bases from V and 2 bases from J, with 36 bases between. This CDR3 spans 21 amino acids. CDR3 nucleotides: TGTGCCAGCCAGTTATCGGGGGGGGGCGCGGTGGAGGTAGCCTTTAACACTGAAGCTTTCTTT. Translated, it gives CASQLSGGGAVEVAFNTEAFF.

In its sample, this clonotype was seen many times. V and J are TRBV5-5 and TRBJ1-1; 9 bases are a match to TRBD1. With 0 bases clipped from V and 8 bases from J, the junction kept 2 bases outside the gene matches. Per germline, CDR1 SGHKS and CDR2 YYEKEE (reference sequence). The CDR3 length is 13 residues. The CDR3 protein is CASSLGDRVEAFF. CDR3 bases: TGTGCCAGCAGCTTGGGGGACAGGGTGGAAGCTTTCTTT.

This clonotype was picked up many times. The rearrangement uses TRBV29-1 and TRBJ2-5; perhaps D is TRBD1 or TRBD2 (5 bases each). V was pared by 6 bases and J by 5 bases, with 13 bases between. This CDR3 is built from 12 residues. Germline CDR1 and CDR2: SQVTM and ANQGSEA. Written as DNA, the CDR3 is TGCAGCGTCGACTCCTGGGGGGAGACCCAGTACTTC. Translated, it gives CSVDSWGETQYF.

This clonotype was picked up many times. CDR3 bases: TGTGCCAGCAGCCCACGACATGGGGCCACTGAAGCTTTCTTT. Amino acid sequence: CASSPRHGATEAFF. The rearrangement joins TRBV3-1 to TRBJ1-1; D perhaps matches TRBD1 (5 bases). The CDR3 has 14 residues. CDR1 and CDR2 from the germline V gene are LGHDT and YNNKEL (reference sequence). Trimming removed 4 bases from V and 4 bases from J, with 13 bases in between.

This clonotype has at least ten counts. The chain recombines TRBV9 with TRBJ2-1, with 10 bases that match TRBD1. The CDR3 length is 16 residues. V lost 0 bases and J lost 7; bases outside the gene matches: 7. Germline values: CDR1 SGDLS, CDR2 YYNGEE. CDR3 DNA: TGTGCCAGCAGCGTAGACCTAGGGACAGGGGTAAATGAGCAGTTCTTC. Amino acids: CASSVDLGTGVNEQFF.

Ten or more counts support this clonotype. V and J are TRBV20-1 and TRBJ1-2; 9 bases are shared with TRBD1. The CDR3 is made up of 15 amino acids. With V trimmed by 4 bases and J by 7 bases, 13 bases remained unmatched. CDR1 and CDR2 from the germline V gene are DFQATT and SNEGSKA (reference sequence). CDR3 sequence reads: CSAKTVGQGVSGYTF. For the CDR3, the DNA is TGCAGTGCTAAAACCGTGGGACAGGGCGTAAGTGGCTACACCTTC.

This clonotype was seen many times. The rearrangement joins TRBV5-5 to TRBJ1-5; the D gene is possibly TRBD1 (6 bases). Germline CDR1 is SGHKS and CDR2 is YYEKEE (reference sequence). The CDR3 extends over 17 amino acids. The V end lost 4 bases, the J end lost 6 bases, and 23 bases lay between the germline ends. The DNA of the CDR3 is TGTGCCAGCAGCCCCCAAGTTTTTGACAGGAGTGGTCAGCCCCAGCATTTT. It is translated as CASSPQVFDRSGQPQHF.